This T cell receptor (beta chain) was sequenced in a study of blood T cell repertoires in COVID-19. Only in-frame clones appear in the TCRdb table, and some are missing; sequencing was by immunoSEQ multiplex PCR. Of roughly 90,000 clones listed, around 87% were seen once; the top ten hold approximately 1%. The CDR3 is 16 residues long. The germline gives CDR1 SGHTA, CDR2 FQGTGA. Losses at the gene ends were 3 bases for V and 6 bases for J; bases not matched to a gene: 4. The rearrangement uses TRBV7-3 and TRBJ2-1; 14 bases are a match to TRBD2. Sequenced input: peripheral blood. The receptor was isolated from a human donor in a cohort sampled during active COVID-19. The CDR3 here is CASSFGLAGGLNEQFF. In DNA form, the CDR3 reads TGTGCCAGCAGCTTTGGACTAGCGGGAGGCCTCAATGAGCAGTTCTTC.